These 9 T cell receptor beta chains came from one sample sequenced in a study of CXCR3-negative and CXCR3-positive naive CD8 T cells. Findings and caveats of the study: Naive CXCR3-positive cells had TRB CDR3s more hydrophobic than those of CXCR3-negative naive cells.

Their antigens remain unidentified. Carrying UMI labels, the TRB cDNA libraries were prepared through 5' RACE. TCRdb derives one entry per CDR3 protein from the 5' RACE reads, leaving out DNA. Its clone listing holds 150,000 or so distinct CDR3 sequences. Material: naive CXCR3+ CD8+ T cells from blood. Stated subset: CD45RO-CCR7+CD27+CD95- naive CD8+ T cells expressing CXCR3 (TNR3+). These receptors were collected from a human donor in good health. Some clones in this sample may be carry-over from other donors' samples.

The chain links TRBV19 to TRBJ2-1. Germline V gene sequence: CDR1 LNHDA, CDR2 SQIVND (reference sequence). The CDR3 consists of 13 residues. The CDR3 loop reads CASSLDWGNEQFF.

This chain joins TRBV28 and TRBJ2-7; the TCRdb D gene call, TRBD1, has no DNA to confirm it. The CDR3 consists of 13 residues. Per germline, CDR1 MDHEN and CDR2 SYDVKM. The CDR3 loop reads CASSQYRGDEQYF.

J is TRBJ2-7 and V is TRBV20-1. This CDR3 is 14 amino acids long. The germline gives CDR1 DFQATT, CDR2 SNEGSKA (reference sequence). Here the CDR3 reads CSASRLVGSYEQYF.

The CDR3: CASSSSLVSSYNEQFF. The chain recombines TRBV7-9 with TRBJ2-1; TCRdb's D call of TRBD2 is untestable without DNA. Germline CDR1 reads SEHNR; CDR2 reads FQNEAQ (reference sequence). The CDR3 has 16 amino acids.

V and J are TRBV28 and TRBJ1-2; lacking DNA, the TRBD1 call made by TCRdb goes unchecked. The CDR3 totals 16 residues. Germline V gene sequence: CDR1 MDHEN, CDR2 SYDVKM. Here the CDR3 reads CAISKGQGGVTYGYTF.

V gene TRBV29-1 combines with J gene TRBJ2-7. The CDR3 loop spans 13 amino acids. In germline, CDR1 is SQVTM, CDR2 ANQGSEA. Here the CDR3 reads CSVAQGSSYEQYF.

The V and J genes are TRBV21-1 and TRBJ1-5. TRBV21-1 is assigned pseudogene status. This CDR3 region has 17 residues. This CDR3 is CASSNVAAVIRNQPQHF.

This sequence joins TRBV5-1 and TRBJ1-3. Germline V gene sequence: CDR1 SGHRS, CDR2 YFSETQ. CDR3 length equals 12 residues. This CDR3 reads CASSFPRIATTF.

This sequence joins TRBV7-3 and TRBJ2-1; no DNA is available, so the TRBD1 call from TCRdb remains unchecked. Germline assignment: CDR1 SGHTA and CDR2 FQGTGA. The CDR3 runs 14 residues. This CDR3 is CASSPVDGVGEQFF. Based on the CDR3 plus reference TRBV7-3 and TRBJ2-1, the full variable domain is GAGVSQTPSNKVTEKGKYVELRCDPISGHTALYWYRQSLGQGPEFLIYFQGTGAADDSGLPNDRFFAVRPEGSVSTLKIQRTERGDSAVYLCASSPVDGVGEQFFGPGTRLTVL.